This T cell receptor (beta chain) was recovered during a study of T cells in Graves' hyperthyroidism and ophthalmopathy. Graves' hyperthyroidism was deemed stable absent ophthalmopathy progression within 18 months. The CDR3 is made up of 17 amino acids. Trimming stripped 0 bases from V and 0 bases from J, with 14 bases between. Germline CDR1 SGHVS, CDR2 FQNEAQ. Researchers amplified the TCR beta CDR3 regions from RNA transcripts. First-round RT-PCR with HTBI primers amplified the TCR CDR3 region. TCRdb analysed the multiplex PCR reads with MiXCR anew, one entry per CDR3 protein. This table has fewer than 600,000 distinct CDR3 sequences, around 13% appearing once. This clonotype was picked up many times.

Sequenced material: blood. The chain carries TRBV7-8 and TRBJ1-1, with a weak D call TRBD1 (6 bases). This sequence was found in a woman between 35 and 50 years old with Graves' hyperthyroidism. The CDR3 DNA reads as TGTGCCAGCAGCTTAGCGTGGGCAGGGGATTTGAACACTGAAGCTTTCTTT. Translating gives CASSLAWAGDLNTEAFF.